This T cell receptor beta chain was profiled in a study of cytomegalovirus exposure and HLA in healthy donors. Both 60 Vbeta primers and 13 Jbeta primers went into the PCR. Measured with immunoSEQ multiplex PCR; TCRdb has only the in-frame clones, and not every one. The repertoire holds about 190,000 clones, roughly 80% seen once, with about 1.6% in the top ten. Germline V gives CDR1 SEHNR, CDR2 FQNEAQ (reference sequence). The ends were cut back, 2 bases at V and 0 bases at J, with 8 bases in the middle. This CDR3 spans 14 amino acids. The chain uses TRBV7-9 and TRBJ2-7; weak D call: TRBD2 (6 bases). The source material was PBMCs. This clonotype originated in a young woman in good health and CMV-seronegative. This CDR3 reads CASSLPGSSYEQYF. In nucleotides, the CDR3 is TGTGCCAGCAGCTTACCCGGGAGCTCCTACGAGCAGTACTTC.